The clone carrying this T cell receptor (beta chain) was seen more than once but under ten times. Germline CDR1 is KGHDR and CDR2 is SFDVKD. With 3 bases removed from V and 4 bases from J, the gap between germline ends came to 6 bases. CDR3 length: 13 amino acids. One entry per CDR3 protein, called by TCRdb with MiXCR from the 5' RACE reads. This repertoire shows 1.5 million to 2 million distinct CDR3 sequences, around 29% found once; its top ten account for more than 0.25%. The donor group consisted entirely of healthy Caucasians. The data stem from a study of identical twins. The TCR comes from a newborn girl in good health. Sequencing was performed on cord blood. V usage is TRBV24-1 and J usage is TRBJ1-5, with D hard to call. The CDR3: CATSDANNQPQHF. The CDR3, as DNA: TGTGCCACCAGTGATGCGAATAATCAGCCCCAGCATTTT.